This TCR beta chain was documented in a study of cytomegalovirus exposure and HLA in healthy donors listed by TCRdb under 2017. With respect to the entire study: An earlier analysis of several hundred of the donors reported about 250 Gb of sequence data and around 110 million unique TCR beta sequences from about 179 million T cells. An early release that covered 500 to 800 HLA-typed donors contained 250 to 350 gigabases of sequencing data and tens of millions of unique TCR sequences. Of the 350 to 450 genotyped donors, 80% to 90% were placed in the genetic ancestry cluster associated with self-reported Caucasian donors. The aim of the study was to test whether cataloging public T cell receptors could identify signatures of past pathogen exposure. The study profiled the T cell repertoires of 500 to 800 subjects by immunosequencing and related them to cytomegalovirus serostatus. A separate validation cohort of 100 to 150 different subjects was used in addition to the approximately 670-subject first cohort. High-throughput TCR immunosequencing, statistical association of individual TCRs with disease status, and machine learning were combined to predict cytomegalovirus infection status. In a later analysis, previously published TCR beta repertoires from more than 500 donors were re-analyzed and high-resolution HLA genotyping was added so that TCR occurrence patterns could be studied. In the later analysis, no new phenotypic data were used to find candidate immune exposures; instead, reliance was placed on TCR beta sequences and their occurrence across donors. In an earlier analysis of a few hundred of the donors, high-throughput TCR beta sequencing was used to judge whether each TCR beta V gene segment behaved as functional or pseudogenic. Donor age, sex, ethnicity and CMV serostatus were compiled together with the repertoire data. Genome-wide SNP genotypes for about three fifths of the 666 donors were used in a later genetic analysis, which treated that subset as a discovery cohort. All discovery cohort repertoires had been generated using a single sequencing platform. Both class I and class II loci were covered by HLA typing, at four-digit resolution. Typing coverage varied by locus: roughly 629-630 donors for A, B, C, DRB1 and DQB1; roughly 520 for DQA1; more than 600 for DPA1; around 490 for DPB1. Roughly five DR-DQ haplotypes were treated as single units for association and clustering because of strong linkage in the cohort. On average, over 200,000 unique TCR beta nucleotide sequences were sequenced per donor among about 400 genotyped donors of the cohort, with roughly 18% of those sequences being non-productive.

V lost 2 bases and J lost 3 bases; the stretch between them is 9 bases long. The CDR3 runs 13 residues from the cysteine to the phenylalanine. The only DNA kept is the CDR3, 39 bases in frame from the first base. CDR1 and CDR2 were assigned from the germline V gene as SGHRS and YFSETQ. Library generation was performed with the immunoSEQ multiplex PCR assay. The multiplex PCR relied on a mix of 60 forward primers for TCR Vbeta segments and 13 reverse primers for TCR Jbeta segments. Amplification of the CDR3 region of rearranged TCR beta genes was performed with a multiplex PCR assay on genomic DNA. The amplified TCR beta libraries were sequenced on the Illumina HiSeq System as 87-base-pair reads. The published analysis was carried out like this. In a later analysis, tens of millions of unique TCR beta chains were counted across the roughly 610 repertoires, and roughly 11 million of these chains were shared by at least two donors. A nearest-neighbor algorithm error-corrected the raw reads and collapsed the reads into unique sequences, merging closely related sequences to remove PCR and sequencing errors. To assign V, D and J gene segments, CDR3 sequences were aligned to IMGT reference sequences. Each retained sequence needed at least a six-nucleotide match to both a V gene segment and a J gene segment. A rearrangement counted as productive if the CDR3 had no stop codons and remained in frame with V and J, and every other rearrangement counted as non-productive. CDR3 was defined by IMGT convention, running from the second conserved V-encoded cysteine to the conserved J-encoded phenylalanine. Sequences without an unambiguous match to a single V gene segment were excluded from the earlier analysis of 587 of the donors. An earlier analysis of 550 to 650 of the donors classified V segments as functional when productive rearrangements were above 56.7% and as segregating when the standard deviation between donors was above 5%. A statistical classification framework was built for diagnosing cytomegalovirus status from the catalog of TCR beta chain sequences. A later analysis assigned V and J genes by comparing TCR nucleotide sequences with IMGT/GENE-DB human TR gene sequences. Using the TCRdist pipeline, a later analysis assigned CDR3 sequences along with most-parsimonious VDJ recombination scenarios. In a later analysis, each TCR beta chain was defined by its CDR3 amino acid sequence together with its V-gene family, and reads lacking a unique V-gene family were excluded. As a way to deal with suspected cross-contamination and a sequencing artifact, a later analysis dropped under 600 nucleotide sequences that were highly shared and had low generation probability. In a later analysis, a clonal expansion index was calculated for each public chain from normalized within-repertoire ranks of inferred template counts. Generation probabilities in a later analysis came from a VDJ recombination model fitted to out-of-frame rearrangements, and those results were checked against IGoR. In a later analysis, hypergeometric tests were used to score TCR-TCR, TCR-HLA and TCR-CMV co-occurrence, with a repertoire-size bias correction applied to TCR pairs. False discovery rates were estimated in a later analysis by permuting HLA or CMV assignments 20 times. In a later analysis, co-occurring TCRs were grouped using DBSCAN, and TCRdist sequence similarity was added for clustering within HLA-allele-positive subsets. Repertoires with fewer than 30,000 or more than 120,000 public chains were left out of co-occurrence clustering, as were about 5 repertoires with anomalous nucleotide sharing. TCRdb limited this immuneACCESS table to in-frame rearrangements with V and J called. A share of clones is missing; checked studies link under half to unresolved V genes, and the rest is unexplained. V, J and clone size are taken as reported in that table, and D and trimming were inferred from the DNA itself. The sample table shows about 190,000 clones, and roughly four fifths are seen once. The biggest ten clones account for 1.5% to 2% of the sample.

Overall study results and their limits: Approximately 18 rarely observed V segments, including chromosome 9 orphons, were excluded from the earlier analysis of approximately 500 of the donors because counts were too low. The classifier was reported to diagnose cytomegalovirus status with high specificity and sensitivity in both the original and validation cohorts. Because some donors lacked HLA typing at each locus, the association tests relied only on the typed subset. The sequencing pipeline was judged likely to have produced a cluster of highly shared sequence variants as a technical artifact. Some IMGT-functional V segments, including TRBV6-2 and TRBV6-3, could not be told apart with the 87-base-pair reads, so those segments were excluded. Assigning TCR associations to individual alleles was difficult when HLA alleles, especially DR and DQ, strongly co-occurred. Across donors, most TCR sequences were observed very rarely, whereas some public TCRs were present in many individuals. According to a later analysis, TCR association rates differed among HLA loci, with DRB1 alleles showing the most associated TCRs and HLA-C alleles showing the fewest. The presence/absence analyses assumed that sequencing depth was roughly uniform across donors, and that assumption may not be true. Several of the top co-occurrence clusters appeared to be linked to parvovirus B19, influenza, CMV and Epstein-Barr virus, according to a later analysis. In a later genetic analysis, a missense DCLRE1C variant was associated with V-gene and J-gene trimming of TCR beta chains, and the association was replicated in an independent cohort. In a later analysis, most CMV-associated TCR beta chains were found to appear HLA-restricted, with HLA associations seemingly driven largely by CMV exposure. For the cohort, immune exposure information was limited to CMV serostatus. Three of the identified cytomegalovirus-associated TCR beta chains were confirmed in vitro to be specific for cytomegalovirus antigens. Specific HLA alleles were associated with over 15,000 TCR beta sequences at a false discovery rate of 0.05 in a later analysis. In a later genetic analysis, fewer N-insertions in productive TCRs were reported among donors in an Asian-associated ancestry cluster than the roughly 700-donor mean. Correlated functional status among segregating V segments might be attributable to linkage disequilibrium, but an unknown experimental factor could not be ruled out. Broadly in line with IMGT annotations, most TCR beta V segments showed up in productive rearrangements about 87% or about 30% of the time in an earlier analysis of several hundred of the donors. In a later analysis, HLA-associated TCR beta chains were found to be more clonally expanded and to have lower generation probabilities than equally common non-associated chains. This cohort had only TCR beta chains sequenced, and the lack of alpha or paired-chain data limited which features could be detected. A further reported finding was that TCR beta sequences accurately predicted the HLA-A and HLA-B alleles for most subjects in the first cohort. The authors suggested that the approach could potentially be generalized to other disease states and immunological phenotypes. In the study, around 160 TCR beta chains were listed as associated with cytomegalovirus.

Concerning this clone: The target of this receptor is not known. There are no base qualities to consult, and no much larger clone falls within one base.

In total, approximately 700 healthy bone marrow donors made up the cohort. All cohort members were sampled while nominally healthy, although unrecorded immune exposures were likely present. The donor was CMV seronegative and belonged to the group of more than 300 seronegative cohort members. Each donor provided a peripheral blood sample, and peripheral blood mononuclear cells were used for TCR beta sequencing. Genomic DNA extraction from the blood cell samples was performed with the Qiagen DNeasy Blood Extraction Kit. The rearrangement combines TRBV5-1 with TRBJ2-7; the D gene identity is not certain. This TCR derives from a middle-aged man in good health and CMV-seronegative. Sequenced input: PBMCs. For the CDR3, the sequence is CASSFYENYEQYF. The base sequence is TGCGCCAGCAGCTTCTACGAGAACTACGAGCAGTACTTC.